Sequencing of this T cell receptor beta chain was carried out in a study of Graves' ophthalmopathy and Graves' hyperthyroidism (dated by TCRdb to 2016 to 2019). Some background on the complete study: Peripheral blood was collected before any treatment was given, at the time of initial diagnosis. In total, 135 blood samples were TCR-sequenced: roughly 45 ophthalmopathy, about 75 hyperthyroidism and around 17 hyperthyroidism-to-ophthalmopathy patients. An independent validation cohort was composed of some 19 hyperthyroidism patients and about 17 patients who later progressed from hyperthyroidism to ophthalmopathy. TCR beta repertoire signatures were used to distinguish Graves' ophthalmopathy from Graves' hyperthyroidism and to predict progression to ophthalmopathy. For training and testing, the 110 or so patients in the discovery cohort were randomly divided in a 7:3 ratio. T-cell repertoires of thyroid tissue and blood were compared in several hyperthyroidism patients. A discovery set of 100 patients (about 45 ophthalmopathy, 55 to 60 stable hyperthyroidism) was enrolled to explore V-J signatures distinguishing ophthalmopathy from hyperthyroidism. Following sampling, methimazole starting at 30 mg daily was administered to hyperthyroidism patients, and high-dose intravenous methylprednisolone was administered to ophthalmopathy patients. What the work shows at the level of the full study, not this receptor alone: Most of the expanded thyroid clonotypes with a frequency above 0.001 were also detected in blood, and it was suggested that the thyroid immune response may be reflected by blood repertoires. The 13-signature model separated ophthalmopathy from stable hyperthyroidism with approximately 90% sensitivity and less than 83% specificity in cross-validation, and 80%/75% in the test set. No statistical method was used to set the sample size in advance, and the investigators knew which group each participant was assigned to. In validation, the model predicted ophthalmopathy progression with 55% to 71% sensitivity and roughly 72% specificity; some 13 predicted patients were CT-confirmed with GO in a median of 6.5 months.

For repertoire sequencing, TCR beta CDR3 regions were amplified from RNA transcripts. The first round of RT-PCR was done with HTBI primers and the Qiagen OneStep RT-PCR kit, and was followed by a second round of multiplex PCR, then size selection and purification. Libraries were sequenced paired-end with 100 bp reads on an Illumina HiSeq2000. As for the authors' bioinformatics: SOAPnuke was used to process the reads, throwing out any read that had adapters, had uncalled bases, had a mean Phred below 15, or lacked an exact constant-primer or identifier match. High-quality paired reads were merged with COPE v1.2.5. Each unique nucleotide sequence was treated as a clonotype, and MiTCR v1.1 was used to align the clonotypes to the IMGT TRB V, D and J references. The analysis was limited to V-J combinations with a frequency above 0.0001, which together covered around 99% of the repertoires. For each V-J combination, a TCR clonal expansion and chaos score was defined as the ratio of F50 clonal expansion to chaos observed in the TCRdist matrix. Features were reduced by Welch's t-statistics and random forest to more than 10 V-J combinations, which fed a naive Bayes classifier. Thyroid-blood repertoire similarity was quantified with the Morisita-Horn index. In-frame beta chains were kept once TCRdb had trimmed the public reads at Q25 with fastp and called clones with MiXCR. Every entry covers one CDR3 protein and lists the most common genes and DNA from its rows. TCRdb, not the original authors, processed these V and J calls. The sample table holds roughly 480,000 distinct CDR3 sequences, of which approximately 14% were seen once. The ten largest account for 9.8% of the sample.

V is cut by 3 bases and J by 5 bases, and the space between the germline ends is 13 bases. Taken from cysteine to phenylalanine, the CDR3 has 15 residues. The entry retains the CDR3 DNA only, 45 bases that are in frame from base 1. The germline V gene (reference sequence) gives CDR1 as LNHDA and CDR2 as SQIVND. Ophthalmopathy patients were characterized by moderately to severely active disease, a Clinical Activity Score of at least 3, a NOSPECS grade of at least 4, and a disease duration under 3 months. Patients were excluded if they had other autoimmune diseases, uncontrolled infections, pregnancy or lactation. Diagnosis relied on clinical symptoms, serum thyroxine, TRAb, thyroid ultrasound and orbital computed tomography. Ficoll-Paque density gradient centrifugation was used to isolate PBMCs from around 10 ml of fresh peripheral blood. Total RNA was extracted using Trizol reagent, and RNA quality was checked on an Agilent 2100 Bioanalyzer.

The table lists this clonotype with many counts. Its antigen is unknown. Base qualities are not at hand, and no much larger clone is one base apart. The sequencing input was blood. Recombination linked TRBV19 to TRBJ2-2, with a tentative D gene TRBD2 over 5 matching bases. The source is a woman aged 25 to 39 with Graves' ophthalmopathy. Donor details come from another sample of the same person, matched by shared clones. The DNA is as follows: TGTGCCAGTAGTATCAAGCGGCGCGGGACCGGGGAGCTGTTTTTT. It translates as CASSIKRRGTGELFF. The entire variable domain, with the stretches around the CDR3 drawn from the reference TRBV19 and TRBJ2-2 proteins, is DGGITQSPKYLFRKEGQNVTLSCEQNLNHDAMYWYRQDPGQGLRLIYYSQIVNDFQKGDIAEGYSVSREKKESFPLTVTSAQKNPTAFYLCASSIKRRGTGELFFGEGSRLTVL.